This T cell receptor beta chain was retrieved from a study of naive and memory T cell subsets. Two oligonucleotides, mixed equimolar, formed the beta constant-region primer covering TRBC1 and TRBC2. TCRdb reprocessed the UMI-ligation and nested PCR reads with MiXCR, giving one entry per CDR3 protein. The sample contains approximately 89,000 distinct CDR3 sequences, approximately 6.5% of which appear only once. The CDR3 covers 14 residues. Trimming took 5 bases from V and 1 from J, leaving 10 bases between them. Germline lookup yields CDR1 SGHNT and CDR2 YENEEA. The rearrangement uses TRBV11-3 and TRBJ2-3; possible D gene TRBD2, 5 bases. Sequenced input: central memory CD4+ T cells from blood. This clonotype was sampled from a human donor in good health. The CDR3 sequence is CASSLTRGTDTQYF. The CDR3 nucleotides are TGTGCCAGCAGCCTCACTAGGGGCACAGATACGCAGTATTTT.